This record concerns one TCR beta chain sequence. This CDR3 contains 14 residues. The ends were cut back, 0 bases at V and 2 bases at J, with 8 bases in the middle. Per the germline V gene, CDR1 is SGHVS and CDR2 is FNYEAQ. Here immunoSEQ multiplex PCR was the method, and the copy in TCRdb shows in-frame clones only, minus some. The table includes around 100,000 clones, 70% to 85% detected once. The data belong to a study of PD-L1 blockade in urothelial cancer. Study at large: Males with bladder-origin urothelial cancer made up about 90% of the roughly 29 patients. T cells numbered a median of approximately 140,000 in the blood samples.

The receptor's source is a man aged 45-65 years with urothelial cancer. Sequences were derived from PBMCs, sampled around atezolizumab (anti-PD-L1) treatment. The V gene is TRBV7-6, the J gene TRBJ2-7, with D perhaps matching TRBD2 (5 bases). The CDR3 bases are TGTGCCAGCAGCTTAGCGTGGGGAGCCTACGAGCAGTACTTC. It codes for CASSLAWGAYEQYF.